This T cell receptor (beta chain) was observed in a study of cytomegalovirus exposure and HLA in healthy donors. The study, taken as a whole, reports: Analyses of presence and absence presupposed an approximately uniform sequencing depth across donors.

The germline CDR1 and CDR2 sequences are GTSNPN and SVGIG (reference sequence). CDR3 size: 15 residues. A remark on this clone: The antigen is not known. A read error may produce the germline difference seen at one junction end.

PCR amplification relied on 60 Vbeta primers (plus 13 Jbeta primers). Sequenced by immunoSEQ multiplex PCR; TCRdb stores in-frame clones only, minus some. With roughly 64,000 clones in the sample, the ten largest clones hold 3.6%. The clonotype comes from a woman aged 18-29 years in good health and CMV-seronegative. The V gene is TRBV30, the J gene TRBJ1-5, with 7 bases identical to TRBD1. Sequenced: PBMCs. Here the CDR3 reads CAGSGSGTVNQPQHF. The CDR3 nucleotides are TGTGCCGGGAGTGGATCCGGGACAGTGAATCAGCCCCAGCATTTT.